This is a list of T cell receptor beta chains from one sample in a study of identical twins. TCRdb reprocessed the 5' RACE reads via MiXCR and lists one record per CDR3 protein. Altogether about 570,000 distinct CDR3 sequences are present, 7.5% to 10% being singletons, with the ten largest covering approximately 3.2%. In addition, the sample was reused for a study of yellow fever vaccine responses in identical twins.

Sequencing input: PBMCs. Receptors originate from a woman between 18 and 29 years old in good health. CDR3s include the opening cysteine and the closing phenylalanine or tryptophan. A D gene is named only where the DNA matches it firmly. Not every row has a clone size; where given, it reads once, few, many or a size class.

TRBJ1-1	NA	15	TRBV4-2	NA	CASSQVGGRGTEAFF	TGTGCCAGCAGCCAAGTGGGGGGGCGGGGCACTGAAGCTTTCTTT
TRBJ1-4	NA	15	TRBV6-1	few	CASSLRQTGDEKLFF	TGTGCCAGCAGTCTGCGACAAACTGGGGATGAAAAACTGTTTTTT
TRBJ2-1	NA	11	TRBV24-1	few	CATSESNEQFF	TGTGCCACCAGTGAAAGCAATGAGCAGTTCTTC
TRBJ2-7	TRBD1	13	TRBV12-5	NA	CASGWDSSTQQYF	TGTGCTAGTGGTTGGGACAGTAGTACGCAGCAGTACTTC
TRBJ2-3	NA	15	TRBV4-2	many	CASSQARGGTDTQYF	TGTGCCAGCAGCCAAGCAAGGGGGGGCACAGATACGCAGTATTTT
TRBJ2-5	TRBD2	16	TRBV7-2	NA	CASSLAFLAGDETQYF	TGTGCCAGCAGCTTAGCCTTTCTAGCGGGGGACGAGACCCAGTACTTC
TRBJ2-7	TRBD2	15	TRBV28	NA	CASKSWRELAYEQYF	TGTGCCAGCAAATCCTGGCGGGAGCTAGCCTACGAGCAGTACTTC
TRBJ2-3	NA	18	TRBV4-1	few	CASSPTRSESSSTDTQYF	TGCGCCAGCAGCCCAACGAGGAGCGAGTCGTCTAGCACAGATACGCAGTATTTT
TRBJ2-1	NA	13	TRBV15	few	CATSRVVGDEQFF	TGTGCCACCAGCAGAGTGGTTGGGGATGAGCAGTTCTTC
TRBJ2-1	TRBD2	16	TRBV6-2/TRBV6-3	NA	CASSGEPGLAANEQFF	TGTGCCAGCAGTGGCGAGCCGGGACTAGCGGCAAATGAGCAGTTCTTC
TRBJ2-3	NA	18	TRBV20-1	few	CSARSRTASSQPTDTQYF	TGCAGTGCTAGGTCGCGGACAGCAAGCTCACAACCCACAGATACGCAGTATTTT
TRBJ2-5	TRBD1	15	TRBV28	many	CASSSSLGGAETQYF	TGTGCCAGCAGTTCGAGTTTAGGGGGCGCGGAGACCCAGTACTTC
TRBJ2-7	NA	12	TRBV7-2	few	CASSHNTDEQYF	TGTGCCAGCAGCCATAATACCGACGAGCAGTACTTC
TRBJ1-5	NA	15	TRBV20-1	NA	CSARDHEVYNQPQHF	TGCAGTGCTAGAGATCACGAGGTGTACAATCAGCCCCAGCATTTT
TRBJ2-7	NA	14	TRBV12-3/TRBV12-4	many	CASSFGTRDYEQYF	TGTGCCAGCAGTTTCGGGACTCGAGACTACGAGCAGTACTTC
TRBJ2-1	TRBD2	16	TRBV7-9	many	CASSPLAGQSYNEQFF	TGTGCCAGCAGCCCACTAGCGGGTCAATCCTACAATGAGCAGTTCTTC
TRBJ2-1	TRBD2	15	TRBV5-1	many	CASSPALAGYNEQFF	TGCGCCAGCAGCCCCGCACTAGCGGGTTACAATGAGCAGTTCTTC
TRBJ2-1	NA	14	TRBV10-3	NA	CAISESWAGGEQFF	TGTGCCATCAGTGAGTCATGGGCTGGGGGTGAGCAGTTCTTC
TRBJ2-3	NA	16	TRBV5-1	few	CASSLELGVTSDTQYF	TGCGCCAGCAGCTTGGAGTTGGGGGTGACCTCAGATACGCAGTATTTT
TRBJ1-3	NA	17	TRBV6-1	few	CASSIWDLTGNGNTIYF	TGTGCCAGCAGTATCTGGGACCTTACAGGGAACGGAAACACCATATATTTT
TRBJ2-7	TRBD1	13	TRBV7-2	few	CATRDRASYEQYF	TGTGCCACCAGAGACAGGGCCTCCTACGAGCAGTACTTC
TRBJ2-5	NA	10	TRBV29-1	NA	CSVGAQTQYF	TGCAGCGTTGGGGCGCAGACCCAGTACTTC
TRBJ2-7	NA	15	TRBV30	few	CAWSVPQASGPEQYF	TGTGCCTGGAGTGTACCCCAGGCCTCCGGTCCCGAGCAGTACTTC
TRBJ2-3	TRBD2	20	TRBV3-1	NA	CASSPVPGLAGGQGTDTQYF	TGTGCCAGCAGCCCAGTCCCGGGACTAGCGGGAGGGCAAGGAACAGATACGCAGTATTTT
TRBJ2-5	TRBD2	17	TRBV4-2	many	CASSQKLAVPIRETQYF	TGTGCCAGCAGCCAGAAACTAGCGGTCCCAATACGGGAGACCCAGTACTTC
TRBJ1-1	TRBD1	13	TRBV30	few	CAFTTGGPTEAFF	TGTGCCTTCACTACAGGGGGGCCTACTGAAGCTTTCTTT
TRBJ2-2	TRBD1	15	TRBV5-1	many	CASSPGTGSTGELFF	TGCGCCAGCAGCCCCGGGACAGGGAGTACCGGGGAGCTGTTTTTT
TRBJ1-2	TRBD1	13	TRBV3-1	NA	CASSFRGDNGYTF	TGTGCCAGCAGCTTCAGGGGGGACAATGGCTACACCTTC
TRBJ2-5	NA	14	TRBV20-1	many	CSARGARDSETQYF	TGCAGTGCTAGAGGGGCCCGGGACTCCGAGACCCAGTACTTC
TRBJ2-2	NA	13	TRBV6-1	many	CASSRDPTGELFF	TGTGCCAGCAGTCGGGACCCAACCGGGGAGCTGTTTTTT
TRBJ1-1	NA	14	TRBV7-2	many	CASSLVDLNTEAFF	TGTGCCAGCAGCTTAGTGGACTTGAACACTGAAGCTTTCTTT
TRBJ1-1	NA	13	TRBV20-1	many	CSAGRGSTTEAFF	TGCAGTGCTGGGAGGGGAAGCACCACTGAAGCTTTCTTT
TRBJ1-1	NA	14	TRBV5-1	few	CASSPGYGDTEAFF	TGCGCCAGCAGCCCAGGGTACGGGGATACTGAAGCTTTCTTT
TRBJ2-7	NA	15	TRBV7-9	few	CASSLNQGRSYEQYF	TGTGCCAGCAGCCTTAACCAGGGGCGCTCCTACGAGCAGTACTTC
TRBJ1-1	TRBD1	16	TRBV28	few	CASPKGTGGENTEAFF	TGTGCCAGCCCCAAAGGGACAGGGGGCGAGAACACTGAAGCTTTCTTT
TRBJ2-3	TRBD2	17	TRBV4-3	NA	CASSLTPGLAGSDTQYF	TGCGCCAGCAGTCTCACCCCGGGACTAGCGGGGTCAGATACGCAGTATTTT
TRBJ2-5	NA	14	TRBV5-1	few	CASSLVNGLETQYF	TGCGCCAGCAGCTTGGTAAACGGGCTGGAGACCCAGTACTTC
TRBJ2-5	NA	14	TRBV2	few	CASIGLAGGETQYF	TGTGCCAGTATAGGACTAGCAGGGGGAGAGACCCAGTACTTC
TRBJ1-2	NA	14	TRBV21-1	NA	CASILRGRNYGYTF	TGTGCCAGCATCCTAAGGGGACGTAACTATGGCTACACCTTC
TRBJ2-7	TRBD2	16	TRBV7-8	NA	CASSLVPRTSGGEQYF	TGTGCCAGCAGCTTAGTCCCTCGGACTAGCGGGGGCGAGCAGTACTTC
TRBJ2-3	TRBD2	19	TRBV5-1	many	CASSLAETSGSKSADTQYF	TGCGCCAGCAGCTTGGCCGAGACTAGCGGATCAAAGAGCGCAGATACGCAGTATTTT
TRBJ1-6	TRBD1	15	TRBV28	few	CASSSPETGVSPLHF	TGTGCCAGCAGTTCCCCCGAGACAGGGGTTTCACCCCTCCACTTT
TRBJ1-1	TRBD1	15	TRBV6-1	NA	CASSMTGGPNTEAFF	TGTGCCAGCTCCATGACAGGGGGTCCGAACACTGAAGCTTTCTTT
TRBJ2-3	NA	13	TRBV3-1	NA	CASSPRLRDTQYF	TGTGCCAGCAGCCCCCGGTTAAGAGATACGCAGTATTTT
TRBJ2-5	NA	13	TRBV20-1	many	CSARETLGETQYF	TGCAGTGCTAGAGAGACCTTGGGGGAGACCCAGTACTTC
TRBJ2-5	TRBD2	16	TRBV3-1	many	CASSHWTSGELETQYF	TGTGCCAGCAGCCACTGGACTAGCGGGGAGCTCGAGACCCAGTACTTC
TRBJ1-1	NA	13	TRBV5-1	many	CASSLDAGTEAFF	TGCGCCAGCAGCTTGGATGCGGGTACTGAAGCTTTCTTT
TRBJ2-2	TRBD2	19	TRBV11-2	many	CASSPHRGLAGGRTGELFF	TGTGCCAGCAGTCCTCACCGCGGACTAGCGGGGGGCAGAACCGGGGAGCTGTTTTTT
TRBJ2-3	NA	15	TRBV20-1	few	CSARPIGLGTDTQYF	TGCAGTGCCAGACCAATCGGGCTTGGAACAGATACGCAGTATTTT
TRBJ2-1	NA	13	TRBV20-1	many	CSASYISYNEQFF	TGCAGTGCTAGCTATATCAGCTACAATGAGCAGTTCTTC
TRBJ2-1	TRBD2	15	TRBV5-1	many	CASSLVTSGSDEQFF	TGCGCCAGCAGCTTGGTGACTAGCGGGAGTGATGAGCAGTTCTTC
TRBJ2-2	NA	15	TRBV27	few	CASKPQAANTGELFF	TGTGCCAGCAAGCCCCAGGCCGCGAACACCGGGGAGCTGTTTTTT
TRBJ2-7	TRBD1	12	TRBV29-1	many	CSVEEGGQGKYF	TGCAGCGTTGAAGAAGGGGGACAGGGGAAGTACTTC
TRBJ2-7	TRBD2	15	TRBV5-6	NA	CASSLEGTTFYEQYF	TGTGCCAGCAGCTTGGAAGGGACTACTTTTTACGAGCAGTACTTC
TRBJ2-3	NA	15	TRBV7-3	few	CASSYRTAPSDTQYF	TGTGCCAGCAGCTATCGGACAGCCCCGTCGGATACGCAGTATTTT
TRBJ2-3	NA	17	TRBV11-2	few	CASSLGGSGGSVDTQYF	TGTGCCAGCAGCTTAGGGGGTTCGGGGGGCTCGGTAGATACGCAGTATTTT
TRBJ1-6	NA	15	TRBV4-2	many	CASSQVEGMGSPLHF	TGTGCCAGCAGCCAAGTCGAGGGCATGGGATCACCCCTCCACTTT